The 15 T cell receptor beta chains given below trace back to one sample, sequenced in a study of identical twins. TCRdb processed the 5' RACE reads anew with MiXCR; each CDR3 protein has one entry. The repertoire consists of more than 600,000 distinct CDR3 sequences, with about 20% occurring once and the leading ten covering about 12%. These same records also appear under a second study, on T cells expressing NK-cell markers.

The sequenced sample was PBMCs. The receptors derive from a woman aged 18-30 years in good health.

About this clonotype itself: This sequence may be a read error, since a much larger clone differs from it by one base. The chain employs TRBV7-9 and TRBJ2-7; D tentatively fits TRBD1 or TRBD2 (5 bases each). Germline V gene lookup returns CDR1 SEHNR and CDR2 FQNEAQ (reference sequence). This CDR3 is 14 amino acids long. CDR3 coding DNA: TGTGCCAGCAACTTAGTGGGCAGGGACGGCGAGCAGTACTTC. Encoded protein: CASNLVGRDGEQYF.

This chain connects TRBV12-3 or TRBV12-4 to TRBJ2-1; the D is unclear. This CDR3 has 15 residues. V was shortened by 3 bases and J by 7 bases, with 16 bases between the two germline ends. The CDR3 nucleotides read TGTGCCAGCAGTTTCGGGTGGCTAGATGGGAATGAGCAGTTCTTC. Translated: CASSFGWLDGNEQFF.

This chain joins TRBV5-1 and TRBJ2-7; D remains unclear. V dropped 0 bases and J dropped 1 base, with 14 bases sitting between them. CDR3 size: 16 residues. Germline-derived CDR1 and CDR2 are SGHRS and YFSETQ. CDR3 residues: CASSLALSTLSYEQYF. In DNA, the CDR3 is TGCGCCAGCAGCTTGGCCCTGAGTACATTATCCTACGAGCAGTACTTC.

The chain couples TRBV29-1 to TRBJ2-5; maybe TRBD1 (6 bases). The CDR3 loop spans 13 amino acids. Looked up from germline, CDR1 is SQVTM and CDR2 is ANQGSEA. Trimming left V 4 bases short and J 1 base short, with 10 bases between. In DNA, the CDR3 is TGCAGCGTTGCGAAGGGGGTCCAAGAGACCCAGTACTTC. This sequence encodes CSVAKGVQETQYF.

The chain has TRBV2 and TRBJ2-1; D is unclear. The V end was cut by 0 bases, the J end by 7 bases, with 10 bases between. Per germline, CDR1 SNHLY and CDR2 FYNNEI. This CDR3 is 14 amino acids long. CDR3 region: CASSEAPARNEQFF. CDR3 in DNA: TGTGCCAGCAGTGAAGCTCCGGCGAGAAATGAGCAGTTCTTC.

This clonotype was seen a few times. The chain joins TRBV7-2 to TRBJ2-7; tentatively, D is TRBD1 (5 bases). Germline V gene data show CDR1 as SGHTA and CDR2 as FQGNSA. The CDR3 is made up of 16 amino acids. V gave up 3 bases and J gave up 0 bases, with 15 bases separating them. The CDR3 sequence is CASSLDPTAYSYEQYF. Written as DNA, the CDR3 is TGTGCCAGCAGCTTGGATCCGACAGCTTACTCCTACGAGCAGTACTTC.

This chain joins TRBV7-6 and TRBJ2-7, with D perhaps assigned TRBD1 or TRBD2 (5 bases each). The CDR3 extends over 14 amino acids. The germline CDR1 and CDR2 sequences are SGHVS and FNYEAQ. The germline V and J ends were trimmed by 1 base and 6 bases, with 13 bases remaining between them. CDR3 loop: CASSLGGTRSEQYF. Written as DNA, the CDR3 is TGTGCCAGCAGCTTAGGTGGGACGCGGTCCGAGCAGTACTTC.

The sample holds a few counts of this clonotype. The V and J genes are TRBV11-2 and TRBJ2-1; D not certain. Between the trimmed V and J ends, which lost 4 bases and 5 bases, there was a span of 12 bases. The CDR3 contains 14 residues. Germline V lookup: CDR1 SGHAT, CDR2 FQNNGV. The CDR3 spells CASSSHSEDNEQFF. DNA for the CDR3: TGTGCCAGCAGCTCCCATTCAGAAGACAATGAGCAGTTCTTC.

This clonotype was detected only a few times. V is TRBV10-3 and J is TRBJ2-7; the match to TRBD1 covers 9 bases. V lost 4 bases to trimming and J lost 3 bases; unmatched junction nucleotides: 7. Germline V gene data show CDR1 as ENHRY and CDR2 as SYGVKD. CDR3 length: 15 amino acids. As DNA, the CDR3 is TGTGCCATCAGTGCTGGGCCGGGACAGGGCTACGAGCAGTACTTC. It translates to CAISAGPGQGYEQYF.

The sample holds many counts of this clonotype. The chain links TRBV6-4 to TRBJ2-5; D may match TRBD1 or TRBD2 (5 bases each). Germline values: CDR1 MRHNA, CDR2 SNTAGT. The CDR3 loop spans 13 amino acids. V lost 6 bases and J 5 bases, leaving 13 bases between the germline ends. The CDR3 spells CASSVHWGETQYF. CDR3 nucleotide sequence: TGTGCCAGCAGCGTACACTGGGGGGAGACCCAGTACTTC.

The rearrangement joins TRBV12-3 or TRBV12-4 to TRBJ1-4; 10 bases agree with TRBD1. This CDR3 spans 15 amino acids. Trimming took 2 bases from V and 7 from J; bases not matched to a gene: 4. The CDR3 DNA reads TGTGCCAGCAGTTTAAGACAGGGGGCTGGTGAAAAACTGTTTTTT. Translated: CASSLRQGAGEKLFF.

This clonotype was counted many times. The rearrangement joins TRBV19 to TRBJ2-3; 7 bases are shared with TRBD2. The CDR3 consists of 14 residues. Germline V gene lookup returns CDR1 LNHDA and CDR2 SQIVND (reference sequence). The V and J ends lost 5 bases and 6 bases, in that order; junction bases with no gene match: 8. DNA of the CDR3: TGTGCCAGTAGTGGCGGGGGATTTGTGGATACGCAGTATTTT. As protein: CASSGGGFVDTQYF.

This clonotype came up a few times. CDR3 in amino acids: CAIGGGQRKTEAFF. DNA for the CDR3: TGTGCCATAGGGGGGGGCCAGAGGAAGACTGAAGCTTTCTTT. This chain connects TRBV6-1 to TRBJ1-1; a possible D gene is TRBD1 (6 bases). Trimming left V 10 bases short and J 5 bases short, with 20 bases between. The CDR3 length is 14 residues. CDR1 is MNHNS, CDR2 SASEGT, per germline.

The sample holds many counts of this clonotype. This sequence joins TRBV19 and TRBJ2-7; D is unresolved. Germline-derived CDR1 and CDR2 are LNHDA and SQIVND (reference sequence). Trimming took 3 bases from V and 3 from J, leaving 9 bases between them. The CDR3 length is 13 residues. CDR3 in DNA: TGTGCCAGTAGTATTAGACTCCTCTACGAGCAGTACTTC. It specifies CASSIRLLYEQYF.

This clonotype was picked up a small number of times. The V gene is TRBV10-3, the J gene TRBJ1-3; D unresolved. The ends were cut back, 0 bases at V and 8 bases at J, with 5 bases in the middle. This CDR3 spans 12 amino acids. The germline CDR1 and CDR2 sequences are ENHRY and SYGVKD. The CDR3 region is CAISESRDTIYF. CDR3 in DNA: TGTGCCATCAGTGAGTCGAGGGACACCATATATTTT.